This T cell receptor (beta chain) was sequenced during a study of cytomegalovirus exposure and HLA in healthy donors. Overall study findings and caveats: Specificity for CMV antigens was confirmed in vitro for a few of the CMV-associated chains. For cytomegalovirus status, the classifier reportedly gave diagnoses with high specificity and sensitivity. The tendency of first-cohort TCR clusters to co-occur in the 95 to 150 validation repertoires was the finding of a later analysis.

Method: immunoSEQ multiplex PCR; TCRdb's copy keeps in-frame clones and lacks some. Of tens of thousands of clones in the sample, approximately 92% were seen once. Of note for this clone: Its target is unknown.

J was trimmed by 2 bases and V by 4 bases; bases with no gene match: 15. The CDR3 contains 17 residues. Germline V gene data show CDR1 as SGHRS and CDR2 as YFSETQ. What was sequenced was PBMCs. The chain recombines TRBV5-1 with TRBJ2-7; TRBD2 agrees at 7 bases. This TCR derives from a man aged 18 to 35 in good health and CMV-seronegative. This CDR3 is CASSPQPAAGVAYEQYF. DNA for the CDR3: TGCGCCAGCAGCCCCCAACCTGCGGCGGGAGTGGCCTACGAGCAGTACTTC.